The clone carrying this T cell receptor beta chain occurred a few times. A read error may account for a junction end that differs from germline. These data originate in a study of T cell responses to AZD1222 COVID-19 vaccine. The CDR3 covers 15 residues. The V gene's germline CDR1 is LGHDT and CDR2 YNNKEL (reference sequence). Sequenced by immunoSEQ multiplex PCR; TCRdb stores in-frame clones only, minus some. Among approximately 120,000 clones listed, 88% were seen once. The sequencing here drew on peripheral blood, taken on day 0 of AZD1222 vaccination. This rearrangement joins TRBV3-1 (or the pseudogene TRBV3-2) to TRBJ1-2, with TRBD1 matching over 7 bases. The TCR originated in an adult in good health. The CDR3 reads CASSEDRAFFYGYTF. The CDR3 DNA sequence: TGTGCCAGCAGCGAAGACAGGGCTTTCTTCTATGGCTACACCTTC.